The 23 T cell receptor beta chains below all came from one sample that was sequenced in a study of identical twins. MiXCR, applied by TCRdb to the 5' RACE reads, yields one record per CDR3 protein. Among around 650,000 distinct CDR3 sequences, roughly 7.1% were seen once, and the ten largest hold around 1.6%. These same records also appear under a second study, on yellow fever vaccine responses in identical twins.

Sample: PBMCs. The receptors were sampled from a woman between 18 and 29 years old in good health.

This clonotype was recorded at least ten times. This chain joins TRBV12-3 or TRBV12-4 and TRBJ2-7; TRBD1 matches 7 bases. CDR3 length: 15 amino acids. V lost 5 bases, J lost 0 bases, and 7 bases stayed unmatched. CDR3 amino acids: CASSTYRGSSYEQYF. As DNA, the CDR3 is TGTGCCAGCAGTACCTACAGGGGTAGCTCCTACGAGCAGTACTTC.

The V and J genes are TRBV9 and TRBJ1-4, with D unclear. Germline values: CDR1 SGDLS, CDR2 YYNGEE. V was clipped by 1 base and J by 7 bases, with 5 bases between them. CDR3 size: 12 residues. CDR3 residues: CASSVRGEKLFF. The CDR3 DNA sequence: TGTGCCAGCAGCGTAAGAGGTGAAAAACTGTTTTTT.

This clonotype showed up just a few times. This chain uses TRBV12-3 or TRBV12-4 with TRBJ2-2; 8 nucleotides match TRBD1. This CDR3 has 17 residues. V was pared by 3 bases and J by 1 base, with 7 bases of the junction left unmatched. The CDR3 region is CASSFRTGMGNTGELFF. The CDR3 nucleotides read TGTGCCAGCAGTTTCCGGACAGGGATGGGGAACACCGGGGAGCTGTTTTTT.

This clonotype was found a few times. The chain recombines TRBV7-2 with TRBJ1-3, with unresolved D. The CDR3 is 15 amino acids. V was clipped by 1 base and J by 3 bases, with 10 bases between them. Germline values: CDR1 SGHTA, CDR2 FQGNSA. The CDR3 nucleotides are TGTGCCAGCAGCTTAGTAGGGTTTGGTGGAAACACCATATATTTT. As protein: CASSLVGFGGNTIYF.

This clonotype was detected a few times. The V gene is TRBV12-3 or TRBV12-4, the J gene TRBJ2-4; unclear D gene. Trimming took off 1 base at V and 0 bases at J, with 10 bases between the two ends. The CDR3 runs 16 residues. The CDR3 here is CASSLDVSRAKNIQYF. DNA for the CDR3: TGTGCCAGCAGTTTAGATGTCAGTAGAGCCAAAAACATTCAGTACTTC.

This clonotype showed up just once. The V call is TRBV11-1, the J call TRBJ2-1; 11 nucleotides agree with TRBD2. The germline V gene has CDR1 SGHAT and CDR2 FQDESV (reference sequence). V shed 2 bases and J 7 bases; nucleotides not matched to a gene: 16. The CDR3 loop spans 19 amino acids. The CDR3 is CASSLTGTAGTSGRNEQFF. CDR3 DNA sequence: TGTGCCAGCAGCTTAACGGGGACAGCTGGGACTAGCGGTCGAAATGAGCAGTTCTTC. The full variable domain, with the rest looked up from reference TRBV11-1 and TRBJ2-1, is EAEVAQSPRYKITEKSQAVAFWCDPISGHATLYWYRQILGQGPELLVQFQDESVVDDSQLPKDRFSAERLKGVDSTLKIQPAELGDSAMYLCASSLTGTAGTSGRNEQFFGPGTRLTVL.

This clonotype was recorded many times. The chain has TRBV12-3 or TRBV12-4 and TRBJ2-1, with D possibly TRBD2 on 6 matching bases. The CDR3 has 15 amino acids. V lost 8 bases, J lost 0 bases, and 14 bases lay in between. CDR3 sequence reads: CASGWDSSSYNEQFF. The CDR3 nucleotides read TGTGCCAGCGGGTGGGACTCAAGCTCCTACAATGAGCAGTTCTTC.

This clonotype was observed many times. This chain joins TRBV24-1 and TRBJ2-1; 11 nucleotides align to TRBD1. This CDR3 spans 15 amino acids. V lost 4 bases and J lost 7; bases outside the gene matches: 5. Per the germline V gene, CDR1 is KGHDR and CDR2 is SFDVKD. CDR3: CATSESGTGGNEQFF. CDR3 bases: TGTGCCACCAGTGAGTCCGGGACAGGGGGTAATGAGCAGTTCTTC.

The table lists this clonotype with a few counts. The chain joins TRBV14 to TRBJ2-1, with D possibly being TRBD2 (5 bases). The ends were cut back, 1 base at V and 5 bases at J, with 9 bases in the middle. The CDR3 is made up of 14 amino acids. Looked up from germline, CDR1 is SGHDN and CDR2 is FVKESK. The CDR3: CASSQGEGDNEQFF. The CDR3 DNA sequence: TGTGCCAGCAGCCAAGGAGAGGGTGACAATGAGCAGTTCTTC. The variable domain in full, with the rest retrieved from reference TRBV14 and TRBJ2-1, is EAGVTQFPSHSVIEKGQTVTLRCDPISGHDNLYWYRRVMGKEIKFLLHFVKESKQDESGMPNNRFLAERTGGTYSTLKVQPAELEDSGVYFCASSQGEGDNEQFFGPGTRLTVL.

This clonotype was picked up many times. This chain links TRBV12-3 or TRBV12-4 with TRBJ1-1; D possibly corresponds to TRBD1 (6 bases). The germline V and J ends were trimmed by 7 bases and 1 base, with 19 bases remaining between them. The CDR3 has 16 amino acids. The CDR3 sequence is CASINPGVSANTEAFF. The CDR3 DNA is TGTGCCAGCATTAATCCAGGGGTTTCGGCGAACACTGAAGCTTTCTTT.

The rearrangement links TRBV12-3 or TRBV12-4 to TRBJ2-3; D gene unclear. Between the trimmed V and J ends, which lost 6 bases and 0 bases, there was a span of 13 bases. This CDR3 has 15 amino acids. The CDR3: CASSLWRPSTDTQYF. The CDR3, as DNA: TGTGCCAGCAGCCTATGGCGGCCAAGCACAGATACGCAGTATTTT.

The chain couples TRBV6-5 to TRBJ1-1; 7 bases align to TRBD1. Losses at the gene ends were 6 bases for V and 5 bases for J; bases not matched to a gene: 9. The germline V gene encodes CDR1 MNHEY and CDR2 SVGAGI. This CDR3 spans 14 amino acids. The CDR3 here is CASRLQGRGTEAFF. The CDR3 DNA is TGTGCCAGCAGATTACAGGGGAGAGGGACTGAAGCTTTCTTT.

V gene TRBV4-1 combines with J gene TRBJ1-2; TRBD1 aligns across 9 bases. The CDR3 consists of 13 residues. V lost 1 base to trimming and J lost 10 bases; unmatched junction nucleotides: 4. Germline CDR1 is MGHRA and CDR2 is YSYEKL. The DNA of the CDR3 is TGCGCCAGCAGCCAAGTGCGGGACAGGGCCTACACCTTC. Translating gives CASSQVRDRAYTF.

V gene TRBV3-1 combines with J gene TRBJ2-7, with D possibly TRBD2 on 5 matching bases. This CDR3 has 14 residues. V lost 1 base to trimming and J lost 3 bases, with 10 bases between them. The V gene's germline CDR1 is LGHDT and CDR2 YNNKEL (reference sequence). CDR3 region: CASSQAGNVYEQYF. Here the CDR3 DNA reads TGTGCCAGCAGCCAAGCGGGGAACGTCTACGAGCAGTACTTC.

Only a few counts were recorded for this clonotype. As DNA, the CDR3 is TGTGCCAGCAGCAGCCCGGGACAGGGGATCCATGAGCAGTTCTTC. This sequence encodes CASSSPGQGIHEQFF. The rearrangement joins TRBV12-3 or TRBV12-4 to TRBJ2-1, with 10 bases aligning to TRBD1. This CDR3 region has 15 residues. V lost 6 bases and J lost 8; bases outside the gene matches: 10.

The gene calls are TRBV27 and TRBJ2-7; tentatively, D is TRBD2 (5 bases). Germline V gives CDR1 MNHEY, CDR2 SMNVEV (reference sequence). The ends were cut back, 4 bases at V and 0 bases at J, with 19 bases in the middle. CDR3 length: 17 amino acids. The CDR3 protein is CASSSPRTVGNSYEQYF. The CDR3 nucleotides read TGTGCCAGCAGTTCCCCGCGGACGGTCGGGAACTCCTACGAGCAGTACTTC.

The chain combines TRBV27 with TRBJ2-3; 8 bases align to TRBD1. The CDR3 loop spans 17 amino acids. Trimming took 2 bases from V and 2 from J; bases not matched to a gene: 9. The germline gives CDR1 MNHEY, CDR2 SMNVEV (reference sequence). The CDR3 here is CASSLTGRGRITDTQYF. In DNA, the CDR3 is TGTGCCAGCAGTTTAACGGGCAGGGGGCGAATCACAGATACGCAGTATTTT.

This clonotype was observed a handful of times. The chain combines TRBV28 with TRBJ2-6; 7 bases agree with TRBD1. The germline CDR1 and CDR2 sequences are MDHEN and SYDVKM. V was pared by 4 bases and J by 0 bases, with 6 bases of the junction left unmatched. This CDR3 is 17 amino acids long. The CDR3 region has the DNA TGTGCCAGCAGTTCCCGACAGGGCCGCTCTGGGGCCAACGTCCTGACTTTC. It translates to CASSSRQGRSGANVLTF.

This clonotype was seen many times. The chain has TRBV10-3 and TRBJ2-3; D remains unclear. This CDR3 spans 14 amino acids. Germline CDR1 reads ENHRY; CDR2 reads SYGVKD. V gave up 6 bases and J gave up 0 bases, with 10 bases separating them. The DNA of the CDR3 is TGTGCCATCAGGGATTTTGTGAGCACAGATACGCAGTATTTT. Translated: CAIRDFVSTDTQYF.

This clonotype was found many times. The chain couples TRBV6-5 to TRBJ2-1; D gene unclear. The V gene lost 5 bases and the J gene lost 9 bases, with 11 bases spanning the gap. Germline V lookup: CDR1 MNHEY, CDR2 SVGAGI. This CDR3 spans 12 amino acids. CDR3 sequence: CASSKRNGEQFF. The CDR3 bases are TGTGCCAGCAGTAAAAGGAACGGTGAGCAGTTCTTC.

This chain links TRBV5-6 with TRBJ2-7, with unresolved D. This CDR3 contains 11 residues. V dropped 0 bases and J dropped 5 bases, with 3 bases sitting between them. CDR1 SGHDT and CDR2 YYEEEE come from the germline V gene. CDR3 coding DNA: TGTGCCAGCAGCTTGGCGAACGAGCAGTACTTC. Translation gives CASSLANEQYF.

The sample holds many counts of this clonotype. The CDR3 DNA is TGTGCCAGCACGCTGGGACAGATAAATCAGCCCCAGCATTTT. This encodes CASTLGQINQPQHF. The V call is TRBV12-3 or TRBV12-4, the J call TRBJ1-5; the match to TRBD1 covers 7 bases. J lost 4 bases, V lost 7 bases, and 7 bases had no gene match. CDR3 length: 14 amino acids.

At least ten counts were recorded for this clonotype. The chain employs TRBV12-3 or TRBV12-4 and TRBJ2-7; D gene uncertain. Trimming left V 0 bases short and J 1 base short, with 7 bases between. This CDR3 comprises 14 residues. CDR3: CASSLARESYEQYF. The CDR3 DNA reads TGTGCCAGCAGTTTAGCGCGCGAGTCCTACGAGCAGTACTTC.